The 30 T cell receptor beta chains presented below share a single source sample, sequenced in a study of blood T cell repertoires in COVID-19. Repertoires were generated with immunoSEQ multiplex PCR, while TCRdb's copy carries only in-frame clones and drops some. Of around 450,000 clones in the sample, around nine tenths were seen once. Sequenced material: peripheral blood. These receptor sequences come from a woman aged 30 to 39 with acute or convalescent COVID-19.

V gene TRBV19 combines with J gene TRBJ2-1; a possible D gene is TRBD1 (6 bases). Germline V gives CDR1 LNHDA, CDR2 SQIVND (reference sequence). With 6 bases removed from V and 4 bases from J, the gap between germline ends came to 13 bases. The CDR3 is made up of 14 amino acids. CDR3 in DNA: TGTGCCAGTAGCAACAGGGCCCCATACAATGAGCAGTTCTTC. This gives the protein CASSNRAPYNEQFF.

The V call is TRBV24-1, the J call TRBJ2-7, with 9 bases lining up with TRBD1. Trimming took 5 bases from V and 6 from J; bases not matched to a gene: 10. This CDR3 has 15 residues. CDR1 is KGHDR, CDR2 SFDVKD, per germline. CDR3 nucleotides: TGTGCCACCAGTGCTACCGGGACAGGGATGGGCGAGCAGTACTTC. Protein sequence: CATSATGTGMGEQYF.

This clone was detected once. The rearrangement links TRBV11-2 to TRBJ2-3, with D unclear. Germline V lookup: CDR1 SGHAT, CDR2 FQNNGV. V gave up 7 bases and J gave up 2 bases, with 7 bases separating them. This CDR3 is 12 amino acids long. The CDR3 loop reads CASNPVTDTQYF. In nucleotides, the CDR3 is TGTGCCAGCAACCCAGTCACAGATACGCAGTATTTT.

As for this clone: The same CDR3 is also encoded by other DNA sequences in this sample. This sequence joins TRBV27 and TRBJ1-2; no definite D call. CDR1 is MNHEY and CDR2 is SMNVEV in the germline V gene (reference sequence). V was trimmed by 3 bases and J by 4 bases, leaving 9 bases between them. CDR3 length: 13 residues. The CDR3 DNA is TGTGCCAGCAGTTTCACGGGTGGCTATGGCTACACCTTC. This translates into CASSFTGGYGYTF.

The CDR3 sequence is CASSRTGNEQFF. CDR3 nucleotide sequence: TGTGCCAGCAGCCGGACAGGGAATGAGCAGTTCTTC. This sequence joins TRBV7-9 and TRBJ2-1, with TRBD1 matching 8 bases. This CDR3 region has 12 residues. The ends lost 5 bases at V and 7 bases at J; junction bases unmatched: 1. Germline values: CDR1 SEHNR, CDR2 FQNEAQ (reference sequence).

The rearrangement links TRBV6-1 to TRBJ1-5; 7 bases are a match to TRBD1. Germline CDR1 MNHNS, CDR2 SASEGT. V lost 1 base and J lost 6; bases outside the gene matches: 3. The CDR3 sequence is 14 residues long. The CDR3 region is CASSEEQGSQPQHF. In DNA, the CDR3 is TGTGCCAGCAGTGAAGAACAGGGGAGTCAGCCCCAGCATTTT.

The chain carries TRBV7-3 and TRBJ1-5; 7 bases align to TRBD1. The CDR3 extends over 13 amino acids. Germline CDR1 and CDR2: SGHTA and FQGTGA. With 7 bases clipped from V and 7 bases from J, the junction kept 7 bases outside the gene matches. The CDR3 sequence is CASNTQGKQPQHF. The CDR3 DNA is TGTGCCAGCAACACACAGGGGAAACAGCCCCAGCATTTT.

The chain is built from TRBV3-1 (or the pseudogene TRBV3-2) and TRBJ2-5, with 8 nucleotides matching TRBD2. CDR3 size: 16 residues. Germline CDR1 is LGHDT and CDR2 is YNNKEL (reference sequence). The junction had 8 bases not matched to a gene; V was cut back by 3 bases and J by 2 bases. CDR3 amino acids: CASSHAAGGSQETQYF. The CDR3 DNA reads TGTGCCAGCAGCCATGCGGCGGGGGGCTCTCAAGAGACCCAGTACTTC.

The chain employs TRBV11-3 and TRBJ2-1; TRBD2 agrees at 8 bases. Germline trimming cut 1 base from V and 2 bases from J; bases unmatched to any gene: 10. Germline assignment: CDR1 SGHNT and CDR2 YENEEA. This CDR3 is built from 18 residues. CDR3 amino acids: CASSLAWNGLAPYNEQFF. In DNA form, the CDR3 reads TGTGCCAGCAGCTTAGCCTGGAATGGACTAGCCCCCTACAATGAGCAGTTCTTC.

V usage is TRBV5-1 and J usage is TRBJ1-1; 7 bases fit TRBD1. Losses at the gene ends were 0 bases for V and 5 bases for J; bases not matched to a gene: 4. Germline V CDR1 and CDR2: SGHRS, YFSETQ. CDR3 size: 14 residues. CDR3 residues: CASSLDRGWTEAFF. The CDR3 DNA follows: TGCGCCAGCAGCTTGGACAGGGGTTGGACTGAAGCTTTCTTT.

This clone was counted between two and nine times. The chain recombines TRBV20-1 with TRBJ2-5; a weak D match, TRBD2 (5 bases). The CDR3 runs 11 residues. Germline V gene data show CDR1 as DFQATT and CDR2 as SNEGSKA (reference sequence). Trimming left V 3 bases short and J 3 bases short, with 5 bases between. The CDR3 loop reads CSASGEETQYF. The CDR3 nucleotides read TGCAGTGCTAGCGGGGAAGAGACCCAGTACTTC.

J is TRBJ1-5 and V is TRBV28, with TRBD1 matching over 8 bases. The germline V gene encodes CDR1 MDHEN and CDR2 SYDVKM. This CDR3 contains 14 residues. Germline trimming cut 6 bases from V and 7 bases from J; bases unmatched to any gene: 8. The CDR3 loop is CASSSTGGRQPQHF. DNA for the CDR3: TGTGCCAGCAGCAGCACAGGGGGAAGGCAGCCCCAGCATTTT. Variable domain in full (rest from reference TRBV28 and TRBJ1-5): DVKVTQSSRYLVKRTGEKVFLECVQDMDHENMFWYRQDPGLGLRLIYFSYDVKMKEKGDIPEGYSVSREKKERFSLILESASTNQTSMYLCASSSTGGRQPQHFGDGTRLSIL.

The rearrangement uses TRBV5-1 and TRBJ2-2; 10 bases line up with TRBD2. Per germline, CDR1 SGHRS and CDR2 YFSETQ. V lost 5 bases and J lost 7; bases outside the gene matches: 8. This CDR3 contains 15 residues. CDR3 DNA sequence: TGCGCCAGCAGAACCGGGACTAGCGCTGTCGGGGAGCTGTTTTTT. Residues: CASRTGTSAVGELFF.

This chain joins TRBV7-3 and TRBJ2-5, with 7 nucleotides matching TRBD2. The CDR3 is 15 residues long. V was pared by 4 bases and J by 5 bases, with 10 bases of the junction left unmatched. From germline, CDR1 is SGHTA and CDR2 FQGTGA. The chain's CDR3 is CASSSAGDPGETQYF. The CDR3 DNA sequence: TGTGCCAGCAGCTCCGCGGGGGACCCGGGGGAGACCCAGTACTTC.

This clone was detected once. V and J are TRBV2 and TRBJ2-5; 9 nucleotides agree with TRBD1. J gave up 2 bases and V 8 bases, and 3 bases lay outside the gene matches. This CDR3 contains 13 residues. Germline V gives CDR1 SNHLY, CDR2 FYNNEI. The CDR3 protein is CASGTGRQETQYF. The CDR3 DNA reads TGTGCCAGCGGGACAGGGAGGCAAGAGACCCAGTACTTC.

The chain has TRBV13 and TRBJ2-1, with D perhaps TRBD2 (5 bases). The germline V gene encodes CDR1 PRHDT and CDR2 FYEKMQ (reference sequence). V was shortened by 4 bases and J by 4 bases, with 20 bases between the two germline ends. This CDR3 comprises 17 residues. The CDR3 protein is CASSSKGGGEGYNEQFF. The CDR3 bases are TGTGCCAGCAGCTCCAAGGGTGGAGGAGAAGGGTACAATGAGCAGTTCTTC.

The chain combines TRBV3-1 (or the pseudogene TRBV3-2) with TRBJ1-2; tentatively, D is TRBD1 (6 bases). V lost 6 bases and J lost 3, with 11 bases in between. CDR1 LGHDT and CDR2 YNNKEL come from the germline V gene (reference sequence). The CDR3 runs 13 residues. The CDR3 DNA reads TGTGCCAGCAGGCGGGGGCCTGACTATGGCTACACCTTC. It encodes CASRRGPDYGYTF.

This clone showed up just once. This chain links TRBV6-6 with TRBJ2-7, with D possibly matching TRBD2 (6 bases). Deletions cut 7 bases from V and 3 bases from J, with 10 bases between. The CDR3 is 12 amino acids. Germline CDR1 MNHNY, CDR2 SVGAGI (reference sequence). CDR3 amino acids: CASMQGGYEQYF. DNA for the CDR3: TGTGCCAGCATGCAGGGAGGCTACGAGCAGTACTTC.

The J gene is TRBJ2-7, the V gene TRBV19; a possible D gene is TRBD1 (5 bases). CDR3 size: 13 residues. The germline CDR1 and CDR2 sequences are LNHDA and SQIVND (reference sequence). Between the trimmed V and J ends, which lost 3 bases and 6 bases, there was a span of 12 bases. CDR3 sequence reads: CASSIQGPGEQYF. As DNA, the CDR3 is TGTGCCAGTAGTATCCAGGGTCCCGGCGAGCAGTACTTC.

The rearrangement joins TRBV28 to TRBJ1-5; D remains unclear. The CDR3 is 15 amino acids. Germline V gene sequence: CDR1 MDHEN, CDR2 SYDVKM. V was shortened by 4 bases and J by 3 bases, with 13 bases between the two germline ends. The CDR3 reads CASSYSAAINQPQHF. The CDR3 DNA sequence: TGTGCCAGCAGTTACTCTGCGGCGATCAATCAGCCCCAGCATTTT.

V and J are TRBV7-6 and TRBJ2-2, with 13 positions matching TRBD2. The CDR3 runs 16 residues. V gave up 5 bases and J gave up 5 bases; unmatched junction bases: 5. CDR1 SGHVS and CDR2 FNYEAQ come from the germline V gene. The CDR3 region is CASSRTSGGATGELFF. The CDR3 coding sequence is TGTGCCAGCAGCCGTACTAGCGGGGGGGCGACCGGGGAGCTGTTTTTT.

This sequence joins TRBV9 and TRBJ2-1; TRBD2 might be the D (5 bases). This CDR3 spans 15 amino acids. Germline V gene sequence: CDR1 SGDLS, CDR2 YYNGEE. V lost 4 bases to trimming and J lost 8 bases, with 19 bases between them. The CDR3 spells CASSPGGRALDEQFF. CDR3 bases: TGTGCCAGCAGCCCAGGAGGACGGGCGCTGGATGAGCAGTTCTTC.

V gene TRBV11-1 combines with J gene TRBJ2-5, with unresolved D. Per germline, CDR1 SGHAT and CDR2 FQDESV (reference sequence). CDR3 length: 12 residues. The germline V and J ends were trimmed by 1 base and 5 bases, with 5 bases remaining between them. CDR3 in amino acids: CASSLERETQYF. As DNA, the CDR3 is TGTGCCAGCAGCTTAGAGAGGGAGACCCAGTACTTC.

The rearrangement uses TRBV30 and TRBJ1-1; D is perhaps TRBD1 (6 bases). The germline V and J ends were trimmed by 3 bases and 8 bases, with 16 bases remaining between them. Germline loops: CDR1 GTSNPN, CDR2 SVGIG (reference sequence). The CDR3 contains 13 residues. This CDR3 is CAWRSRGRTEAFF. CDR3 nucleotide sequence: TGTGCCTGGAGGAGCAGGGGCAGAACCGAAGCTTTCTTT.

The chain uses TRBV7-2 and TRBJ2-2; the D gene is possibly TRBD1 (5 bases). Trimming left V 4 bases short and J 4 bases short, with 10 bases between. The CDR3 consists of 14 residues. Germline lookup yields CDR1 SGHTA and CDR2 FQGNSA. The CDR3 nucleotides are TGTGCCAGCAGCTACTCAGGGTTCACCGGGGAGCTGTTTTTT. It translates to CASSYSGFTGELFF.

The V gene is TRBV3-1 (or the pseudogene TRBV3-2), the J gene TRBJ1-1, with 12 bases that match TRBD1. With V trimmed by 4 bases and J by 5 bases, 5 bases remained unmatched. The germline CDR1 and CDR2 sequences are LGHDT and YNNKEL (reference sequence). The CDR3 extends over 15 amino acids. This CDR3 is CASSPSGQGATEAFF. In DNA form, the CDR3 reads TGTGCCAGCAGCCCGTCGGGACAGGGGGCGACTGAAGCTTTCTTT.

The genes are TRBV5-1 and TRBJ2-1, with TRBD1 identical over 8 bases. Trimming at V came to 4 bases and at J to 8 bases, leaving 11 bases not matched to a gene. Germline V CDR1 and CDR2: SGHRS, YFSETQ. The CDR3 consists of 15 residues. The CDR3 loop is CASSRGTGSKDEQFF. For the CDR3, the DNA is TGCGCCAGCAGCAGGGGGACAGGCAGCAAGGATGAGCAGTTCTTC. The entire variable domain, with the rest obtained from reference TRBV5-1 and TRBJ2-1, is as follows: KAGVTQTPRYLIKTRGQQVTLSCSPISGHRSVSWYQQTPGQGLQFLFEYFSETQRNKGNFPGRFSGRQFSNSRSEMNVSTLELGDSALYLCASSRGTGSKDEQFFGPGTRLTVL.

This clone was seen only once. This specimen includes other DNA sequences encoding the same CDR3. V gene TRBV7-3 combines with J gene TRBJ2-2; TRBD2 agrees at 12 bases. V dropped 2 bases and J dropped 5; count of bases not matched to a gene: 0. The CDR3 totals 15 residues. CDR1 is SGHTA, CDR2 FQGTGA, per germline. The CDR3 reads CASSLGLAGTGELFF. Here the CDR3 DNA reads TGTGCCAGCAGCTTAGGACTAGCGGGGACCGGGGAGCTGTTTTTT.

The chain links TRBV10-2 to TRBJ2-3, with 9 bases lining up with TRBD2. Unmatched junction bases numbered 15, after V lost 4 bases and J lost 4 bases. There are 18 residues in the CDR3. Germline lookup yields CDR1 WSHSY and CDR2 SAAADI. This CDR3 is CASSGRLAVNLGADTQYF. The CDR3 coding sequence is TGCGCCAGCAGTGGTAGACTAGCGGTGAACCTGGGGGCAGATACGCAGTATTTT.

The V and J genes are TRBV12-3 or TRBV12-4 and TRBJ1-6, with D uncertain. Trimming removed 0 bases at V and 13 bases at J, with 10 bases between. The CDR3 has 13 residues. The CDR3 reads CASSLARILPLHF. The CDR3 DNA reads TGTGCCAGCAGTTTAGCGAGGATTCTCCCCCTCCACTTT.